This record looks at one TCR beta chain sequence and its context. What it binds is unknown. The sample originates from a study of blood T cells in healthy people across ages. Sample-barcoded 5' priming and a J-beta primer mix drove a second PCR of roughly 6 to 12 cycles. The authors tagged each cDNA molecule using a template-switch adaptor with 12 random nucleotides. Each CDR3 protein is one row after TCRdb ran MiXCR on the 5' RACE reads. Of approximately 1.5 million distinct CDR3 sequences listed, roughly 30% were seen once; the top ten hold around 11%. Study-level findings and limits: Higher naive T cell percentage went strongly together with higher TCR beta diversity.

V lost 5 bases, J lost 1 base, and 10 bases stayed unmatched. The CDR3 runs 15 residues. Germline V gene lookup returns CDR1 SQVTM and CDR2 ANQGSEA. The gene calls are TRBV29-1 and TRBJ1-2; TRBD1 matches 7 bases. The source is a woman aged 25 to 39 in good health. Sequencing was done on a sample of blood. CDR3 amino acids: CSVWVLTGSNYGYTF. CDR3 coding DNA: TGCAGCGTTTGGGTCCTGACAGGGAGTAACTATGGCTACACCTTC.